Listed below are T cell receptor beta chains from one sample, sequenced in a study of T cell changes during pregnancy in multiple sclerosis. Produced via immunoSEQ multiplex PCR; TCRdb's table is partial and in-frame only. The table shows about 77,000 clones, with 85% to 95% occurring only once. The source material was peripheral blood, sampled after pregnancy. These receptors were obtained from a female donor in good health, enrolled as a control in a pregnancy study. Each CDR3 is given with its conserved first and last residue.

V gene: TRBV4-3
CDR3 length: 14
J gene: TRBJ2-7
CDR3 protein: CASSPREGAREQYF

V gene: TRBV30
CDR3 length: 13
J gene: TRBJ1-5
CDR3 protein: CAWSAGINQPQHF

V gene: TRBV7-9
CDR3 length: 16
J gene: TRBJ1-1
CDR3 protein: CASSPLLQGTNTEAFF

V gene: TRBV7-9
CDR3 length: 14
J gene: TRBJ1-4
CDR3 protein: CASSPGQGVEKLFF

V gene: TRBV19
CDR3 length: 17
J gene: TRBJ2-1
CDR3 protein: CASMGTGYIGSYNEQFF

V gene: TRBV5-6
CDR3 length: 13
J gene: TRBJ2-7
CDR3 protein: CASSLGLAAFGYF

V gene: TRBV7-2
CDR3 length: 19
J gene: TRBJ2-1
CDR3 protein: CASSLVGGFSGSGYNEQFF

V gene: TRBV11-3
CDR3 length: 17
J gene: TRBJ2-3
CDR3 protein: CASSLGGSAYASDTQYF

V gene: TRBV10-1
CDR3 length: 14
J gene: TRBJ2-7
CDR3 protein: CASSDGGRTYEQYF

V gene: TRBV28
CDR3 length: 15
J gene: TRBJ1-5
CDR3 protein: CASTPPEGENQPQHF

V gene: TRBV19
CDR3 length: 15
J gene: TRBJ2-1
CDR3 protein: CASSINSQGWNEQFF

V gene: TRBV30
CDR3 length: 16
J gene: TRBJ2-7
CDR3 protein: CAWSASSAPRLHEQYF

V gene: TRBV7-8
CDR3 length: 12
J gene: TRBJ2-7
CDR3 protein: CASSLSLVEQYF

V gene: TRBV6-1
CDR3 length: 15
J gene: TRBJ2-7
CDR3 protein: CASSRRDSLPTEQYF

V gene: TRBV30
CDR3 length: 12
J gene: TRBJ2-7
CDR3 protein: CAWSSGGYEQYF

V gene: TRBV27
CDR3 length: 15
J gene: TRBJ1-5
CDR3 protein: CASSTSTGSHQPQHF

V gene: TRBV4-2
CDR3 length: 17
J gene: TRBJ2-6
CDR3 protein: CASSQDSASSGANVLTF

V gene: TRBV5-1
CDR3 length: 15
J gene: NA
CDR3 protein: CASSLAGLGTYEQYF

V gene: TRBV5-5
CDR3 length: 13
J gene: TRBJ2-3
CDR3 protein: CASSLLGTDTQYF

V gene: TRBV7-6
CDR3 length: 16
J gene: TRBJ2-7
CDR3 protein: CASSLGLARNSYEQYF

V gene: TRBV4-2
CDR3 length: 16
J gene: TRBJ1-5
CDR3 protein: CASSQGGQGFNQPQHF

V gene: TRBV14
CDR3 length: 14
J gene: TRBJ1-2
CDR3 protein: CASSYNGQGGLDTF

V gene: TRBV28
CDR3 length: 16
J gene: TRBJ2-5
CDR3 protein: CASSPPLSTSQETQYF

V gene: TRBV5-1
CDR3 length: 17
J gene: TRBJ2-4
CDR3 protein: CASSADREFSAKNIQYF

V gene: TRBV19
CDR3 length: 16
J gene: TRBJ2-4
CDR3 protein: CASCRQTAQGKNIQYF

V gene: TRBV7-6
CDR3 length: 16
J gene: TRBJ2-1
CDR3 protein: CASSPQAGGPYNEQFF

V gene: TRBV10-1
CDR3 length: 16
J gene: TRBJ2-3
CDR3 protein: CASSERAGGEEDTQYF